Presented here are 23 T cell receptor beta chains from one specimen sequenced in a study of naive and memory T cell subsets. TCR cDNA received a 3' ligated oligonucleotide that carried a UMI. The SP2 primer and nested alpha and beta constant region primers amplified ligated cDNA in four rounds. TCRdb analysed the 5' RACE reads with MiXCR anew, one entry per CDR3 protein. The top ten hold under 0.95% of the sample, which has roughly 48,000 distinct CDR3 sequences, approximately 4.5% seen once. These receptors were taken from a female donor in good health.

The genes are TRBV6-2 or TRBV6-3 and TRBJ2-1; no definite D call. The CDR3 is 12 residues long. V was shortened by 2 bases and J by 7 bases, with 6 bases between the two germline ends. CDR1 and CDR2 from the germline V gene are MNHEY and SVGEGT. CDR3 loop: CASSYDVNEQFF. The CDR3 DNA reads TGTGCCAGCAGTTACGATGTGAATGAGCAGTTCTTC.

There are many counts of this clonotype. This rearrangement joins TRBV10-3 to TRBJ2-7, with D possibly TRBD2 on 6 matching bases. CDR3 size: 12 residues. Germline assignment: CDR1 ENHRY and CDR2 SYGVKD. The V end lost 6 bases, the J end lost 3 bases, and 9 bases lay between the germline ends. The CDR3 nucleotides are TGTGCCATCAGCATCGGGAGCTACGAGCAGTACTTC. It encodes CAISIGSYEQYF.

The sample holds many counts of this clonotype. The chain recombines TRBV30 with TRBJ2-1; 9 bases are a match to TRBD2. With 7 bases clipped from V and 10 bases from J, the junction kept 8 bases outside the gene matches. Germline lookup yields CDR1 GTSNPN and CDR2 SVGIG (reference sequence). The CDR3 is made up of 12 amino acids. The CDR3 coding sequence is TGTGCCTTGGGACTAGCTCATTGGGAGCAGTTCTTC. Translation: CALGLAHWEQFF.

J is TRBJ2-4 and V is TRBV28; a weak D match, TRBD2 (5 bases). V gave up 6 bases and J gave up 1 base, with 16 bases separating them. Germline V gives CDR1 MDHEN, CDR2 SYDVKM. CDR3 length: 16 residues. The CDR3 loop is CASRYHGVTAKNIQYF. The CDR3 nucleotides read TGTGCCAGCAGGTACCACGGGGTTACGGCCAAAAACATTCAGTACTTC.

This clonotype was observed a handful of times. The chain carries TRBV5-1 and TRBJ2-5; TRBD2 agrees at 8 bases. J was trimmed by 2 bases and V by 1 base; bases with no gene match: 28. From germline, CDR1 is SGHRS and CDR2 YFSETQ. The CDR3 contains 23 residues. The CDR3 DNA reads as TGCGCCAGCAGCTTGCGAGGGATCTCCGGGAGTAGCGGGAAACTCCGGGAACAAGAGACCCAGTACTTC. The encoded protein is CASSLRGISGSSGKLREQETQYF.

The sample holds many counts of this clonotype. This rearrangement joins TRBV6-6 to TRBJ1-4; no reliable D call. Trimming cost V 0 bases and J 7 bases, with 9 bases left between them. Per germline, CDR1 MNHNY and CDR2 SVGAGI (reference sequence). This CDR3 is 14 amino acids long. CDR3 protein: CASSYSISIEKLFF. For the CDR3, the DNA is TGTGCCAGCAGTTACTCGATAAGTATTGAAAAACTGTTTTTT.

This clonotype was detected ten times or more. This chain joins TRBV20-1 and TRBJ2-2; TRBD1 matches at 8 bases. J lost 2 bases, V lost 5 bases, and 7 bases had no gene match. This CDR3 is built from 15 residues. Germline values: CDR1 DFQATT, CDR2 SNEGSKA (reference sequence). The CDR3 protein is CSAPGQGGNTGELFF. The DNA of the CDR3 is TGCAGTGCTCCCGGACAGGGTGGCAACACCGGGGAGCTGTTTTTT.

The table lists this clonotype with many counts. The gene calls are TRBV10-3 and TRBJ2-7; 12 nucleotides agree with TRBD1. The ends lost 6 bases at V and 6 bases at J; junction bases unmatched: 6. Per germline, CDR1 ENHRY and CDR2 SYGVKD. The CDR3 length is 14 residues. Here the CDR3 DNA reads TGTGCCATCAGGTGGGACAGGGGGCAGGGCGAGCAGTACTTC. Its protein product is CAIRWDRGQGEQYF.

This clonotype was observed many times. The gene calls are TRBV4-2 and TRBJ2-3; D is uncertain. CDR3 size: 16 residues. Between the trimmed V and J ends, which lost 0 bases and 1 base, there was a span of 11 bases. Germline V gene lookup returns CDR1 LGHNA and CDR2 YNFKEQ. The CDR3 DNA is TGTGCCAGCAGCCAAGAATGGAAGAGCGGCACAGATACGCAGTATTTT. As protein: CASSQEWKSGTDTQYF.

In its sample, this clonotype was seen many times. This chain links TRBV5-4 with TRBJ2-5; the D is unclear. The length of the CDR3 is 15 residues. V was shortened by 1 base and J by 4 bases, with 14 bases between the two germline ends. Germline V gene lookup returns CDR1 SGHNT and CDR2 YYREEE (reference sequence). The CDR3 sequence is CASSLKETSAETQYF. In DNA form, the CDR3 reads TGTGCCAGCAGCTTGAAAGAGACGTCCGCAGAGACCCAGTACTTC.

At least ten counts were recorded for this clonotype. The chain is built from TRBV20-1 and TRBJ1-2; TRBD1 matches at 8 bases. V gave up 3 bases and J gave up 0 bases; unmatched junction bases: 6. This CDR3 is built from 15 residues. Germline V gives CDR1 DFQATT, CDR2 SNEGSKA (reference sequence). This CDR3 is CSASPQGAPNYGYTF. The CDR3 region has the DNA TGCAGTGCTAGTCCCCAGGGGGCCCCTAACTATGGCTACACCTTC.

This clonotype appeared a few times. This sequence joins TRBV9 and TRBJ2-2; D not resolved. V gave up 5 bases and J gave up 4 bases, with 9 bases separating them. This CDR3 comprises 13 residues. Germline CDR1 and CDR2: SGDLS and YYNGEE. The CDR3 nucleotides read TGTGCCAGCAGTGGTAGGGTCACCGGGGAGCTGTTTTTT. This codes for CASSGRVTGELFF.

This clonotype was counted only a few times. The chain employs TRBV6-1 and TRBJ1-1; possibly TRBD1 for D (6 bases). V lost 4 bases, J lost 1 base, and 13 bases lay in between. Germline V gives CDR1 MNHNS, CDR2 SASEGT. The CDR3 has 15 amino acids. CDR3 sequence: CASSGTGQPNTEAFF. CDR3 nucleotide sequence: TGTGCCAGCAGTGGCACCGGACAGCCGAACACTGAAGCTTTCTTT.

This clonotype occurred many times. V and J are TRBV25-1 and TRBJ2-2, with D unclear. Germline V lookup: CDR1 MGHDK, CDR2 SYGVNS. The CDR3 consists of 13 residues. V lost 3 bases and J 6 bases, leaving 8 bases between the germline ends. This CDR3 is CASSEWVSGELFF. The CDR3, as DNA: TGTGCCAGCAGTGAGTGGGTCTCCGGGGAGCTGTTTTTT.

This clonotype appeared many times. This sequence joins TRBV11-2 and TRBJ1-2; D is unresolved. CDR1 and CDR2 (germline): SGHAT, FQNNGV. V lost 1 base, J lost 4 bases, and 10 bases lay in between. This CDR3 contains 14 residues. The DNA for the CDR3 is TGTGCCAGCAGCTTAGGCAGGAGCTCCTATGGCTACACCTTC. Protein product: CASSLGRSSYGYTF. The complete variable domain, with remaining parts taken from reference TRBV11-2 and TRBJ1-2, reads EAGVAQSPRYKIIEKRQSVAFWCNPISGHATLYWYQQILGQGPKLLIQFQNNGVVDDSQLPKDRFSAERLKGVDSTLKIQPAKLEDSAVYLCASSLGRSSYGYTFGSGTRLTVV.

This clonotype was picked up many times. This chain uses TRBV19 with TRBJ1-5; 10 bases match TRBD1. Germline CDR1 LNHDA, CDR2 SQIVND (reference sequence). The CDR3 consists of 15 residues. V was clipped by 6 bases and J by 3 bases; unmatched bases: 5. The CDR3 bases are TGTGCCAGTAGGTTGGACAGGGGGTTCAATCAGCCCCAGCATTTT. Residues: CASRLDRGFNQPQHF.

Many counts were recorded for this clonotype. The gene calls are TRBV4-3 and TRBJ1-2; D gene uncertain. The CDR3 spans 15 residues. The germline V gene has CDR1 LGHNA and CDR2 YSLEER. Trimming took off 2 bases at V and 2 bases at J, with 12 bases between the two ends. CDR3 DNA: TGCGCCAGCAGCCAACTTCATCCGGGGAACTATGGCTACACCTTC. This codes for CASSQLHPGNYGYTF.

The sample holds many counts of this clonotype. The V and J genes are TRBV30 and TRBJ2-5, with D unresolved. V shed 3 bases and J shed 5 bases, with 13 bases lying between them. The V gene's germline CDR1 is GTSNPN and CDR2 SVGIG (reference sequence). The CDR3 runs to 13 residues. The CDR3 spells CAWRIGGVETQYF. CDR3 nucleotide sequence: TGTGCCTGGAGGATAGGTGGTGTGGAGACCCAGTACTTC.

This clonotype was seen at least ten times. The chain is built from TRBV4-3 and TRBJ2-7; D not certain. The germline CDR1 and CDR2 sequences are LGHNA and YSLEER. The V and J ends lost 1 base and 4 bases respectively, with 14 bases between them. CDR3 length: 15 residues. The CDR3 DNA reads TGCGCCAGCAGCCAAGCCTTTGGGTACTGGTACGAGCAGTACTTC. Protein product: CASSQAFGYWYEQYF.

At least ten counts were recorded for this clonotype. The DNA of the CDR3 is TGCGCCAGCACCCTAGCGGGAGGCCGCTACGAGCAGTACTTC. Its protein product is CASTLAGGRYEQYF. The chain is built from TRBV5-1 and TRBJ2-7; 11 positions agree with TRBD2. There are 14 residues in the CDR3. The germline CDR1 and CDR2 sequences are SGHRS and YFSETQ. Germline trimming cut 6 bases from V and 3 bases from J; bases unmatched to any gene: 5.

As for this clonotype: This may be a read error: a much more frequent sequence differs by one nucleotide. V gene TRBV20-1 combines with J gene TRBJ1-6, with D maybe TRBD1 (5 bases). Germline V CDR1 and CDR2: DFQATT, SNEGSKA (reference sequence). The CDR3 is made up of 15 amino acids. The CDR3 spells CSAREPRGDKSPLYF. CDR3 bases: TGCAGTGCTAGAGAGCCGAGAGGGGATAAGTCACCCCTCTACTTT.

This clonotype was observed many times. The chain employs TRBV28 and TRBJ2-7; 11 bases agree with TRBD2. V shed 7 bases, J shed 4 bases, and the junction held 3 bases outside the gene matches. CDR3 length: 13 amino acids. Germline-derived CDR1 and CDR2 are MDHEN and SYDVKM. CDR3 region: CASKLAGAYEQYF. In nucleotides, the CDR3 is TGTGCCAGCAAACTAGCGGGAGCTTACGAGCAGTACTTC.

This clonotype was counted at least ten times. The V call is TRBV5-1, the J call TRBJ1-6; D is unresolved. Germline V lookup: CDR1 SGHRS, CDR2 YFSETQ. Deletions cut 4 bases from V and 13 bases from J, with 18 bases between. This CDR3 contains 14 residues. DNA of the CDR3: TGCGCCAGCAGCATTGACAACCCGGATGACCCCCTCCACTTT. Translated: CASSIDNPDDPLHF.